The rows below give T cell receptor beta chains drawn from one sample of a study of blood T cell repertoires in COVID-19. Method: immunoSEQ multiplex PCR; TCRdb's copy keeps in-frame clones and lacks some. This table has roughly 68,000 clones, approximately 78% appearing once. Input material: peripheral blood. The receptors were gathered from a human donor in a cohort sampled during active COVID-19. Each CDR3 is given without its conserved first and last residue. D genes are given only for firm matches.

d_call	v_call	cdr3_length	j_call	cdr3_aa
TRBD1	TRBV5-5	14	TRBJ1-1	ASSLEAGGSSTEAF
-	TRBV28	12	TRBJ2-1	ASSLEGQYNEQF
-	TRBV6-5	12	TRBJ1-1	ASSTRDSNTEAF
-	TRBV6-5	11	TRBJ1-2	ASSYDRGGGYT
-	TRBV9	13	TRBJ1-2	ASSVGSEANYGYT
-	TRBV7-9	13	TRBJ1-1	ASSLDAALNTEAF
TRBD1	TRBV24-1	13	TRBJ2-5	ATSDFTDREETQY
-	TRBV24-1	10	TRBJ1-2	ATSTGAGGYT
-	TRBV13	12	TRBJ1-6	ASSVGGRDSPLH
TRBD1	TRBV5-8	13	TRBJ1-4	ASSKVGTGNEKLF
TRBD1	TRBV30	15	TRBJ1-1	AWSVLPGQGRGAEAF
TRBD1	TRBV4-1	15	TRBJ1-3	ASSQTPGQGFGNTIY
-	TRBV5-8	14	TRBJ1-4	ASSEKGVATNEKLF
-	TRBV7-2	13	TRBJ2-3	ASSLNMGRRDTQY
-	TRBV6-5	10	TRBJ1-2	ASNSGFYGYT
TRBD1	TRBV5-4	12	TRBJ2-7	ASSSWDRVYEQY
-	TRBV7-8	13	TRBJ2-3	ASSLLTQSTDTQY
-	TRBV6-5	13	TRBJ1-6	ASSYASVYNSPLH
TRBD1	TRBV7-2	13	TRBJ1-2	ASSPPRQGAYGYT
-	TRBV2	13	TRBJ2-1	ASSPLGPTGNEQF
-	TRBV7-2	12	TRBJ2-2	ASSLVGGTGELF
-	TRBV6-5	10	TRBJ2-7	ASRDLGFEQY
TRBD1	TRBV28	15	TRBJ2-2	ASSLPGQGLKTGELF
TRBD2	TRBV28	16	TRBJ2-1	ASTSTRWTSGRVDEQF
-	TRBV10-3	10	TRBJ2-5	AISPLGETQY
-	TRBV2	11	TRBJ2-7	ASKSLKAYEQY
-	TRBV5-1	13	TRBJ1-1	ASSPVGEGSTEAF
TRBD1	TRBV4-2	14	TRBJ2-7	ASSHATGGDHYEQY
TRBD2	TRBV7-6	13	TRBJ2-7	ASSPVGGGFYEQY
TRBD1	TRBV19	14	TRBJ2-5	ASTTPRDSLSTTMY
-	TRBV20-1	11	TRBJ1-1	SASWQAGTEAF
-	TRBV5-6	12	TRBJ2-1	ASSLGQGTDEQF
-	TRBV28	11	TRBJ2-7	ASSPGEGSEQY
-	TRBV5-1	14	TRBJ1-1	ASSYHITTGEAEAF
TRBD2	TRBV7-6	12	TRBJ2-7	ASSSTSGTYEQY
-	TRBV15	10	TRBJ1-2	ATSRGGVGYT
-	TRBV25-1	13	TRBJ1-6	ASSEYVGGNSPLH
-	TRBV4-1	12	TRBJ1-2	ASSHAGMNYGYT
-	TRBV11-2	14	TRBJ1-2	ASSSVWGRYPYGYT
-	TRBV5-1	10	TRBJ1-2	ASSQGLGGYT
-	TRBV5-8	11	TRBJ1-2	ASSRPQPYGYT